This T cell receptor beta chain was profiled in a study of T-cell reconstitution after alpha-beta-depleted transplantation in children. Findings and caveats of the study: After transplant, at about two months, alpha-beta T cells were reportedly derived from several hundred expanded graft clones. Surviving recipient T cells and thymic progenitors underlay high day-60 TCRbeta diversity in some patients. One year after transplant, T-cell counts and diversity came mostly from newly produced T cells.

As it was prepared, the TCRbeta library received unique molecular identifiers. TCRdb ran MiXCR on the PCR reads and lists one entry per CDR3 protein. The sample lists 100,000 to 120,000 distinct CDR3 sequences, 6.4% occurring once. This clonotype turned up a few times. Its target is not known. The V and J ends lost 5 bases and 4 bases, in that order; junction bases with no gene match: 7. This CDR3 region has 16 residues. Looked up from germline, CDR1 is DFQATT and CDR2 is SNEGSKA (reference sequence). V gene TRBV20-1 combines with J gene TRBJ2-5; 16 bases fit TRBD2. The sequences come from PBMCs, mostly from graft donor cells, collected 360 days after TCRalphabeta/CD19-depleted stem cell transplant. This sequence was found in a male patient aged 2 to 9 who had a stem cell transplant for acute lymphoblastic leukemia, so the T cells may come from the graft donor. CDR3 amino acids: CSAPGTSGRARETQYF. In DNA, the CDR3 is TGCAGTGCTCCGGGGACTAGCGGGAGGGCCAGAGAGACCCAGTACTTC.